These 10 T cell receptor beta chains came from one sample sequenced in a study of PD-1 blockade in classical Hodgkin lymphoma. Time point defined: cycle 4 day 1 (C4D1), after 6 weeks of nivolumab. Every patient experienced relapse after autologous stem cell transplantation, and brentuximab vedotin exposure varied. The assay was immunoSEQ multiplex PCR, and TCRdb's table has in-frame clones only and misses some. The sample holds some 52,000 clones, roughly nine tenths seen once. Sequences were derived from peripheral blood mononuclear cells (PBMCs), sampled before the fourth cycle of nivolumab. All receptors derive from a human donor with classical Hodgkin lymphoma.

J is TRBJ1-2 and V is TRBV10-3; D call uncertain. V was trimmed by 2 bases and J by 5 bases, leaving 9 bases between them. This CDR3 region has 13 residues. CDR1 is ENHRY and CDR2 is SYGVKD in the germline V gene. For the CDR3, the DNA is TGTGCCATCAGTGAGGAACTGCTATATGGCTACACCTTC. This codes for CAISEELLYGYTF.

V and J are TRBV27 and TRBJ1-5; 8 bases fit TRBD1. CDR1 is MNHEY and CDR2 is SMNVEV in the germline V gene (reference sequence). V trimming: 3 bases; J trimming: 5 bases; junction bases outside the gene matches: 6. This CDR3 spans 15 amino acids. CDR3 DNA: TGTGCCAGCAGTTTGCCCCTGGACAGGGATCAGCCCCAGCATTTT. Its protein is CASSLPLDRDQPQHF.

The V gene is TRBV9, the J gene TRBJ1-2, with D perhaps matching TRBD1 (6 bases). CDR1 and CDR2 from the germline V gene are SGDLS and YYNGEE. V was pared by 2 bases and J by 4 bases, with 12 bases between. The CDR3 runs 14 residues. Written as DNA, the CDR3 is TGTGCCAGCAGCGTTACCGGGACAAGCTATGGCTACACCTTC. Translation: CASSVTGTSYGYTF.

This sequence joins TRBV7-9 and TRBJ2-7, with 14 bases fitting TRBD2. Germline V gene sequence: CDR1 SEHNR, CDR2 FQNEAQ (reference sequence). V was pared by 5 bases and J by 5 bases, with 5 bases of the junction left unmatched. The CDR3 is 15 amino acids. The CDR3 protein is CASSPTSGRVDEQYF. The CDR3 nucleotides are TGTGCCAGCAGCCCGACTAGCGGGAGGGTCGACGAGCAGTACTTC.

This clone was found a few times. The rearrangement uses TRBV27 and TRBJ2-2; D not resolved. With 2 bases removed from V and 6 bases from J, the gap between germline ends came to 7 bases. CDR1 is MNHEY, CDR2 SMNVEV, per germline (reference sequence). CDR3 length: 13 amino acids. CDR3 amino acids: CASSLTRSGELFF. The CDR3 DNA follows: TGTGCCAGCAGTTTAACCAGGTCCGGGGAGCTGTTTTTT.

The chain combines TRBV6-1 with TRBJ2-7; D is uncertain. This CDR3 spans 11 amino acids. V dropped 4 bases and J dropped 2 bases, with 3 bases sitting between them. CDR1 is MNHNS, CDR2 SASEGT, per germline. The CDR3 DNA reads TGTGCCAGCAGTGGCCCCTACGAGCAGTACTTC. It codes for CASSGPYEQYF.

The chain links TRBV23-1 to TRBJ2-7; 9 bases are shared with TRBD2. TRBV23-1 is labeled an ORF, and its function is uncertain. V lost 8 bases and J lost 6; bases outside the gene matches: 14. The CDR3 totals 15 residues. The CDR3 DNA follows: TGCGCCAGCGCCTCGAGTGTAGCGGGAGAGGCCGAGCAGTACTTC. Its protein product is CASASSVAGEAEQYF.

The CDR3 DNA is TGTGCCAGTAGTATAGATCTGGGGTCCGGGGCCAACGTCCTGACTTTC. Translated, it gives CASSIDLGSGANVLTF. This chain links TRBV19 with TRBJ2-6; D not resolved. V lost 0 bases and J 4 bases, leaving 10 bases between the germline ends. CDR1 is LNHDA and CDR2 is SQIVND in the germline V gene (reference sequence). This CDR3 region has 16 residues.

The table lists this clone with a few counts. V gene TRBV28 combines with J gene TRBJ1-3, with D tentatively TRBD1 (5 bases). The CDR3 spans 13 residues. Germline V gene sequence: CDR1 MDHEN, CDR2 SYDVKM. The V end was cut by 3 bases, the J end by 4 bases, with 7 bases between. In DNA, the CDR3 is TGTGCCAGCAGTTTTGGGGCCGGAAACACCATATATTTT. Its protein product is CASSFGAGNTIYF. The full variable domain, its missing parts supplied by reference TRBV28 and TRBJ1-3, is DVKVTQSSRYLVKRTGEKVFLECVQDMDHENMFWYRQDPGLGLRLIYFSYDVKMKEKGDIPEGYSVSREKKERFSLILESASTNQTSMYLCASSFGAGNTIYFGEGSWLTVV.

The chain employs TRBV29-1 and TRBJ2-5, with D maybe TRBD1 (7 bases). Germline V gene lookup returns CDR1 SQVTM and CDR2 ANQGSEA. The CDR3 extends over 13 amino acids. V lost 4 bases, J lost 5 bases, and 14 bases lay in between. The CDR3, as DNA: TGCAGCGTTGCGGAGGGGGCGATGGAGACCCAGTACTTC. Protein product: CSVAEGAMETQYF.